These 9 T cell receptor beta chains were sequenced from one sample in a study of molecular identifiers for immune sequencing clone quantification. A single record per CDR3 protein comes from TCRdb applying MiXCR to the PCR reads. The profile covers about 500,000 distinct CDR3 sequences, with roughly 25% appearing a single time and under 0.8% taken by the ten largest. The material sequenced was naive CD8+ T cells from blood, with Jurkat cell RNA spiked in. Subset in this sample: FACS-sorted CD8+CD4-CCR7+CD45RA+ naive T cells. The receptors stem from a human donor in good health. Some libraries in this study had Jurkat cell RNA spiked in.

This clonotype was detected ten times or more. The chain joins TRBV6-5 to TRBJ1-1; TRBD1 matches at 7 bases. The CDR3 has 14 amino acids. Per germline, CDR1 MNHEY and CDR2 SVGAGI. V lost 4 bases and J lost 5; bases outside the gene matches: 7. CDR3 sequence reads: CASSWQGVGTEAFF. CDR3 DNA sequence: TGTGCCAGCAGTTGGCAGGGGGTTGGAACTGAAGCTTTCTTT.

This clonotype turned up a few times. This sequence joins TRBV27 and TRBJ2-7, with 8 bases that match TRBD2. This CDR3 region has 15 residues. CDR1 MNHEY and CDR2 SMNVEV come from the germline V gene (reference sequence). Unmatched junction bases numbered 9, after V lost 2 bases and J lost 6 bases. The CDR3 nucleotides are TGTGCCAGCAGTTTAGCGGGAGGACCGGAAGGCGAGCAGTACTTC. It translates to CASSLAGGPEGEQYF.

This clonotype occurred a few times. This chain links TRBV20-1 with TRBJ2-7, with 7 bases aligning to TRBD2. Germline loops: CDR1 DFQATT, CDR2 SNEGSKA (reference sequence). V dropped 1 base and J dropped 4; count of bases not matched to a gene: 7. The CDR3 contains 14 residues. The CDR3: CSARGAGDLYEQYF. DNA of the CDR3: TGCAGTGCTAGAGGGGCGGGGGACCTTTACGAGCAGTACTTC.

This clonotype was found a few times. A read error is possible here, since a much larger clone lies one base away. V is TRBV7-9 and J is TRBJ2-3; TRBD2 matches 9 bases. Germline CDR1 is SEHNR and CDR2 is FQNEAQ (reference sequence). The ends lost 5 bases at V and 0 bases at J; junction bases unmatched: 9. The CDR3 runs 17 residues. CDR3 nucleotide sequence: TGTGCCAGCAGCGGGGCTAGCGGGGTCCCTAGCACAGATACGCAGTATTTT. It translates to CASSGASGVPSTDTQYF.

Only a few counts were recorded for this clonotype. V is TRBV10-2 and J is TRBJ2-5; TRBD1 or TRBD2 may be the D gene (5 bases each). V was pared by 0 bases and J by 0 bases, with 11 bases between. CDR1 and CDR2 from the germline V gene are WSHSY and SAAADI. This CDR3 is 16 amino acids long. CDR3 bases: TGCGCCAGCAGTGAGTCTCTTCTGGGGGACCAAGAGACCCAGTACTTC. Protein product: CASSESLLGDQETQYF.

J is TRBJ1-1 and V is TRBV12-3 or TRBV12-4, with D uncertain. CDR3 length: 12 residues. Trimming stripped 7 bases from V and 10 bases from J, with 16 bases between. The CDR3 loop is CASTASGLAAFF. CDR3 coding DNA: TGTGCCAGCACCGCCTCGGGTCTTGCAGCTTTCTTT.

This clonotype has more than one count but fewer than ten. One junction end disagrees with the germline gene, perhaps due to a read error. This chain connects TRBV5-3 to TRBJ1-1; D is ambiguous. TRBV5-3 is labeled an ORF, and its function is uncertain. CDR3 size: 13 residues. CDR3 nucleotide sequence: TGTGCCAGCAGCTTGGGTCCCGAGCCTGAAGCTTTCTTT. Protein product: CASSLGPEPEAFF.

Many counts were recorded for this clonotype. The chain couples TRBV19 to TRBJ1-4; TRBD1 matches at 7 bases. CDR1 and CDR2 (germline): LNHDA, SQIVND (reference sequence). Unmatched junction bases numbered 8, after V lost 3 bases and J lost 7 bases. This CDR3 has 15 residues. CDR3 residues: CASSIYVTGSEKLFF. Here the CDR3 DNA reads TGTGCCAGTAGTATCTACGTGACAGGGAGTGAAAAACTGTTTTTT. The whole variable domain, filled in from reference TRBV19 and TRBJ1-4, reads DGGITQSPKYLFRKEGQNVTLSCEQNLNHDAMYWYRQDPGQGLRLIYYSQIVNDFQKGDIAEGYSVSREKKESFPLTVTSAQKNPTAFYLCASSIYVTGSEKLFFGSGTQLSVL.

This clonotype was counted many times. The chain links TRBV7-9 to TRBJ2-3; 7 nucleotides line up with TRBD1. CDR1 is SEHNR and CDR2 is FQNEAQ in the germline V gene (reference sequence). The CDR3 sequence is 18 residues long. The V gene end was trimmed by 1 base and the J gene end by 0 bases; junction bases not matched to a gene: 10. The CDR3: CASSLDFDRTGSTDTQYF. The CDR3 region has the DNA TGTGCCAGCAGCTTAGACTTCGACAGGACAGGAAGCACAGATACGCAGTATTTT.